The clone carrying this TCR beta chain has ten or more counts. This specimen belongs to a study of T-cell reconstitution after alpha-beta-depleted transplantation in children. Unique molecular identifiers were incorporated into the prepared TCRbeta library. A single record per CDR3 protein comes from TCRdb applying MiXCR to the PCR reads. The top ten clones hold 25% to 30% of a sample with hundreds of thousands of distinct CDR3 sequences, about a tenth of them seen once. Specimen: PBMCs, collected before TCRalphabeta/CD19-depleted stem cell transplant. The origin of this receptor is a child less than two years old with acute myeloid leukemia, due to receive a stem cell transplant.

As DNA, the CDR3 is TGTGCCACCGACCCCGCGAACACCGGGGAGCTGTTTTTT. Its translation is CATDPANTGELFF. The gene calls are TRBV13 and TRBJ2-2; D is undetermined. CDR1 is PRHDT and CDR2 is FYEKMQ in the germline V gene (reference sequence). Deletions cut 10 bases from V and 0 bases from J, with 9 bases between. This CDR3 has 13 amino acids.